A single sample gave rise to the 18 T cell receptor beta chains below, sequenced in a study of OX40 agonist ivuxolimab in advanced cancers. Receptor amplification or capture employed the immunoSEQ multiplex PCR assay. The source is immuneACCESS, and TCRdb retained only in-frame sequences with V and J called. Part of the clones is not carried over; for the studies checked, unresolved V genes explain less than half of this, and the remainder is unexplained. Here the sample has some 86,000 clones; around 83% occur a single time. The top ten clones comprise approximately 6.5% of the sample. This specimen was CD4+ or CD8+ T cells sorted from blood, taken in a trial of the OX40 agonist ivuxolimab. The receptors originated from an adult with an advanced solid tumor such as melanoma, head and neck, liver or kidney cancer.

The chain employs TRBV5-1 and TRBJ1-1; D may be TRBD1 (6 bases). Germline V gene data show CDR1 as SGHRS and CDR2 as YFSETQ. V shed 0 bases and J shed 8 bases, with 14 bases lying between them. The CDR3 is 14 amino acids. Here the CDR3 DNA reads TGCGCCAGCAGCTTGGATAGGACAGTTACCGAAGCTTTCTTT. Residues: CASSLDRTVTEAFF.

The chain recombines TRBV7-2 with TRBJ2-1, with a tentative D call TRBD2 (5 bases). The V gene lost 1 base and the J gene lost 10 bases, with 8 bases spanning the gap. The CDR3 loop spans 12 amino acids. CDR1 and CDR2 from the germline V gene are SGHTA and FQGNSA. The DNA of the CDR3 is TGTGCCAGCAGCTTAGGAGGGAGAGAGCAGTTCTTC. Its translation: CASSLGGREQFF.

This clone appeared once. The V and J genes are TRBV5-5 and TRBJ2-7; D gene uncertain. The germline V gene encodes CDR1 SGHKS and CDR2 YYEKEE (reference sequence). CDR3 length equals 14 residues. The germline V and J ends were trimmed by 2 bases and 2 bases, with 11 bases remaining between them. DNA for the CDR3: TGTGCCAGCAGCTTAAGCTCAGGAACCTACGAGCAGTACTTC. This encodes CASSLSSGTYEQYF.

The chain couples TRBV7-2 to TRBJ2-1; the D gene is possibly TRBD1 (5 bases). CDR3 length: 16 amino acids. Germline V CDR1 and CDR2: SGHTA, FQGNSA. Trimming removed 5 bases from V and 0 bases from J, with 14 bases in between. The CDR3 bases are TGTGCCAGCAGCCCCAGGGCGGTAAGCTCCTACAATGAGCAGTTCTTC. Protein sequence: CASSPRAVSSYNEQFF.

CDR3 nucleotide sequence: TGCGCCAGCAGCCGCGGGGACAGTTCTAACTATGGCTACACCTTC. It yields the protein CASSRGDSSNYGYTF. The J gene is TRBJ1-2, the V gene TRBV4-1, with 7 bases fitting TRBD1. The V gene end was trimmed by 4 bases and the J gene end by 0 bases; junction bases not matched to a gene: 5. The CDR3 length is 15 residues. CDR1 and CDR2 from the germline V gene are MGHRA and YSYEKL.

The chain combines TRBV18 with TRBJ1-1; D unresolved. The CDR3 sequence is 13 residues long. The V end lost 4 bases, the J end lost 1 base, and 7 bases lay between the germline ends. Germline lookup yields CDR1 KGHSH and CDR2 LQKENI. The CDR3 sequence is CASSREENTEAFF. CDR3 nucleotides: TGTGCCAGCTCACGGGAGGAGAACACTGAAGCTTTCTTT. The complete variable domain, with remaining parts taken from reference TRBV18 and TRBJ1-1, reads NAGVMQNPRHLVRRRGQEARLRCSPMKGHSHVYWYRQLPEEGLKFMVYLQKENIIDESGMPKERFSAEFPKEGPSILRIQQVVRGDSAAYFCASSREENTEAFFGQGTRLTVV.

The rearrangement joins TRBV11-2 to TRBJ2-3, with a possible D match to TRBD2 (6 bases). The CDR3 spans 15 residues. V was clipped by 5 bases and J by 3 bases, with 15 bases between them. Germline lookup yields CDR1 SGHAT and CDR2 FQNNGV. CDR3 DNA sequence: TGTGCCAGCAGCCATGGACTACCGGGAACAGATACGCAGTATTTT. Protein: CASSHGLPGTDTQYF. The full variable domain, rest sourced from reference TRBV11-2 and TRBJ2-3, is EAGVAQSPRYKIIEKRQSVAFWCNPISGHATLYWYQQILGQGPKLLIQFQNNGVVDDSQLPKDRFSAERLKGVDSTLKIQPAKLEDSAVYLCASSHGLPGTDTQYFGPGTRLTVL.

The chain is built from TRBV4-2 and TRBJ1-6; 7 nucleotides line up with TRBD1. CDR1 and CDR2 from the germline V gene are LGHNA and YNFKEQ. CDR3 length: 17 residues. V trimming: 3 bases; J trimming: 6 bases; junction bases outside the gene matches: 11. The CDR3 is CASSHLPTGQSNSPLHF. The DNA for the CDR3 is TGTGCCAGCAGCCACCTACCAACGGGACAGAGTAATTCACCCCTCCACTTT.

The chain uses TRBV18 and TRBJ1-4; no clear D gene. CDR3 size: 15 residues. Trimming shortened V by 0 bases and J by 0 bases, and 5 bases separated the two germline ends. Germline V gives CDR1 KGHSH, CDR2 LQKENI. This CDR3 reads CASSPPQATNEKLFF. CDR3 coding DNA: TGTGCCAGCTCACCACCTCAGGCAACTAATGAAAAACTGTTTTTT.

The V and J genes are TRBV6-5 and TRBJ1-5; D uncertain. V was shortened by 5 bases and J by 4 bases, with 6 bases between the two germline ends. Germline V lookup: CDR1 MNHEY, CDR2 SVGAGI. The CDR3 is 12 amino acids. CDR3 loop: CASSNPNQPQHF. DNA of the CDR3: TGTGCCAGCAGTAACCCGAATCAGCCCCAGCATTTT.

Only one count was recorded for this clone. The junction departs from the called germline gene at one end, perhaps through a read error. Other DNA sequences within the sample encode an identical CDR3. The chain combines TRBV7-3 with TRBJ2-1; TRBD2 aligns across 7 bases. Per the germline V gene, CDR1 is SGHTA and CDR2 is FQGTGA. This CDR3 has 15 residues. The CDR3 DNA is TGCGCCAGCAGCCCCTCGGGCGGGAGCCCCAATGAGCAGTTCTTC. Translated, it gives CASSPSGGSPNEQFF.

This clone was detected only once. The chain carries TRBV30 and TRBJ2-5, with D perhaps matching TRBD1 or TRBD2 (7 bases each). TRBJ2-7 matches the DNA end more closely, so the J call is doubtful. In germline, CDR1 is GTSNPN, CDR2 SVGIG (reference sequence). This CDR3 has 14 amino acids. CDR3 residues: CAWSSGGGVYEQYF. As DNA, the CDR3 is TGTGCCTGGAGTTCAGGGGGAGGGGTCTACGAGCAGTACTTC.

The chain has TRBV5-1 and TRBJ2-3, with a weak D call TRBD1 (6 bases). The CDR3 is 15 amino acids. CDR1 is SGHRS and CDR2 is YFSETQ in the germline V gene. The germline V and J ends were trimmed by 0 bases and 2 bases, with 10 bases remaining between them. As DNA, the CDR3 is TGCGCCAGCAGCTTGGAAGGACAGCACACAGATACGCAGTATTTT. It is translated as CASSLEGQHTDTQYF.

The chain combines TRBV6-6 with TRBJ2-2; 8 positions match TRBD1. This CDR3 contains 15 residues. J lost 1 base, V lost 6 bases, and 4 bases had no gene match. Germline V gives CDR1 MNHNY, CDR2 SVGAGI (reference sequence). The CDR3 here is CASRSGTGNTGELFF. The CDR3 DNA follows: TGTGCCAGCAGATCCGGGACAGGGAACACCGGGGAGCTGTTTTTT.

The rearrangement uses TRBV11-2 and TRBJ1-1; a weak D match, TRBD1 (6 bases). V dropped 0 bases and J dropped 1 base, with 9 bases sitting between them. The CDR3 covers 15 residues. The germline V gene has CDR1 SGHAT and CDR2 FQNNGV. CDR3 DNA sequence: TGTGCCAGCAGCTTAGAGGGGGCTGGGAACACTGAAGCTTTCTTT. Translation gives CASSLEGAGNTEAFF.

The rearrangement joins TRBV7-8 to TRBJ1-5; the D is unclear. Looked up from germline, CDR1 is SGHVS and CDR2 is FQNEAQ. Trimming took off 4 bases at V and 0 bases at J, with 16 bases between the two ends. This CDR3 spans 17 amino acids. The CDR3 nucleotides read TGTGCCAGCAGCTCGAGGCCACACCTAAGTAGCAATCAGCCCCAGCATTTT. Translation gives CASSSRPHLSSNQPQHF. The full variable domain, completed using reference TRBV7-8 and TRBJ1-5, is GAGVSQSPRYKVAKRGQDVALRCDPISGHVSLFWYQQALGQGPEFLTYFQNEAQLDKSGLPSDRFFAERPEGSVSTLKIQRTQQEDSAVYLCASSSRPHLSSNQPQHFGDGTRLSIL.

V gene TRBV30 combines with J gene TRBJ1-3; D is uncertain. The ends were cut back, 0 bases at V and 8 bases at J, with 8 bases in the middle. Germline loops: CDR1 GTSNPN, CDR2 SVGIG (reference sequence). The CDR3 totals 12 residues. For the CDR3, the DNA is TGTGCCTGGAGTGTAATGGGCCACACCATATATTTT. It translates to CAWSVMGHTIYF.

The J gene is TRBJ1-5, the V gene TRBV4-1, with TRBD1 as a possible D gene (5 bases). The CDR3 length is 16 residues. The germline V gene has CDR1 MGHRA and CDR2 YSYEKL. Trimming stripped 4 bases from V and 8 bases from J, with 21 bases between. The DNA of the CDR3 is TGCGCCAGCAGCCTGGATTCAGGGACCGGCGTAAAGCCCCAGCATTTT. This encodes CASSLDSGTGVKPQHF.